This T cell receptor beta chain was recorded in a study of identical twins. Healthy Caucasians made up all donors. Germline V CDR1 and CDR2: SGDLS, YYNGEE. This CDR3 has 17 amino acids. Trimming pared 4 bases from V and 0 bases from J, leaving 16 bases between. Study-level findings and limits: Out-of-frame TCR alpha sharing in monozygotic twins exceeded recombination model predictions. Cross-sectional statistics underpinned the conclusions; the same donors were not followed.

This clonotype was detected only a few times. Its target is not known. Through template switching, a universal primer site was introduced, and the cDNA contained unique molecular identifiers. From the 5' RACE reads, TCRdb called clonotypes with MiXCR, one entry per CDR3 protein. The table includes around 230,000 distinct CDR3 sequences, approximately 7.1% detected once. These data were also reused for a study on T cells expressing NK-cell markers.

This sequence joins TRBV9 and TRBJ2-2; D gene unclear. The specimen was CD8+ T cells sorted from blood. This sequence was found in a young woman in good health. The CDR3 spells CASSSSTLHANTGELFF. The CDR3 DNA reads as TGTGCCAGCAGCTCTTCCACCTTACACGCGAACACCGGGGAGCTGTTTTTT.